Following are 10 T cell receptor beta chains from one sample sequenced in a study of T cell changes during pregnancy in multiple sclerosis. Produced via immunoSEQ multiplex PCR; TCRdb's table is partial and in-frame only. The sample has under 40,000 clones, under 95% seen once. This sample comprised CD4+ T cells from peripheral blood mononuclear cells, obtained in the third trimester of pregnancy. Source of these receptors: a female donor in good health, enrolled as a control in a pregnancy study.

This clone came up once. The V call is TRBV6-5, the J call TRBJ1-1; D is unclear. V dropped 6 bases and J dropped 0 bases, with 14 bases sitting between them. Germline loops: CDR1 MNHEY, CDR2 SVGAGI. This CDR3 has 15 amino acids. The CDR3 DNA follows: TGTGCCAGCAGAGGTCCAGGTTCACTGAACACTGAAGCTTTCTTT. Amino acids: CASRGPGSLNTEAFF.

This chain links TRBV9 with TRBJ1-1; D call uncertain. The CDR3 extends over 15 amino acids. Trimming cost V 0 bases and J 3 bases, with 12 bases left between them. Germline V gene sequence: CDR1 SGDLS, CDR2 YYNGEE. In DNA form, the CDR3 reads TGTGCCAGCAGCGTAGACGGCAGGTGGTACACTGAAGCTTTCTTT. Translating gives CASSVDGRWYTEAFF. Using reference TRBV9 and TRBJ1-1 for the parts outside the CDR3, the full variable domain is DSGVTQTPKHLITATGQRVTLRCSPRSGDLSVYWYQQSLDQGLQFLIQYYNGEERAKGNILERFSAQQFPDLHSELNLSSLELGDSALYFCASSVDGRWYTEAFFGQGTRLTVV.

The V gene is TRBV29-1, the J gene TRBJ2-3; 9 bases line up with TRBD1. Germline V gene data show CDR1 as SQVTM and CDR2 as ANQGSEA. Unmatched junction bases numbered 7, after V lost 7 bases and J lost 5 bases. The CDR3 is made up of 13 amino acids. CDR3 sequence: CSAMDRGIDTQYF. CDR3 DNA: TGCAGCGCTATGGACAGGGGAATAGATACGCAGTATTTT.

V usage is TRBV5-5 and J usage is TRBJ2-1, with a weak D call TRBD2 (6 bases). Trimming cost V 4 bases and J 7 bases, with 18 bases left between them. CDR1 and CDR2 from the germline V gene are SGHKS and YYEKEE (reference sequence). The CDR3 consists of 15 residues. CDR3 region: CASSLGGIGGNEQFF. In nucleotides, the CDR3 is TGTGCCAGCAGCCTAGGAGGGATAGGAGGTAATGAGCAGTTCTTC.

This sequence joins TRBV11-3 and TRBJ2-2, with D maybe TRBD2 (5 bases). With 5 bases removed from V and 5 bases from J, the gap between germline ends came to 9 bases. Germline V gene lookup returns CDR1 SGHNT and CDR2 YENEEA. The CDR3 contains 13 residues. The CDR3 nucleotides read TGTGCCAGCAGCGCTACGGGGACCGGGGAGCTGTTTTTT. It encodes CASSATGTGELFF.

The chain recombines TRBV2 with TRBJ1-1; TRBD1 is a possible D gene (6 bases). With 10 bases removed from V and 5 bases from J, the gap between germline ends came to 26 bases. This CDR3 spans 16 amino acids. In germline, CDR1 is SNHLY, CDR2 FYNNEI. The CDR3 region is CAIPLGGLQGRTEAFF. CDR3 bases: TGTGCCATCCCCCTTGGGGGTTTACAGGGTAGGACTGAAGCTTTCTTT.

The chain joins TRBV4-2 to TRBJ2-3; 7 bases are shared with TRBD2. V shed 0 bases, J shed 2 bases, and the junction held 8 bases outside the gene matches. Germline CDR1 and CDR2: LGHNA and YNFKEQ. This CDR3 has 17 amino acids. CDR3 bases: TGTGCCAGCAGCCAAGAGTTAACGGCGGGAGTCACAGATACGCAGTATTTT. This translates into CASSQELTAGVTDTQYF.

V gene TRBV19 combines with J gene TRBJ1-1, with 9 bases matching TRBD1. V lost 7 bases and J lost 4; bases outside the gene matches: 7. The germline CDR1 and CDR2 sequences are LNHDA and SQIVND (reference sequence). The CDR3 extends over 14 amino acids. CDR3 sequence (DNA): TGTGCCAGTACCTATACAGGGGGCATCACTGAAGCTTTCTTT. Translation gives CASTYTGGITEAFF.

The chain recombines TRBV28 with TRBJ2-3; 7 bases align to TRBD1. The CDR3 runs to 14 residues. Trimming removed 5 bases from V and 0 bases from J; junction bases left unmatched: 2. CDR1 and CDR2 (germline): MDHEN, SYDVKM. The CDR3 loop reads CASSRQGSTDTQYF. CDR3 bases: TGTGCCAGCAGTCGACAGGGAAGCACAGATACGCAGTATTTT.

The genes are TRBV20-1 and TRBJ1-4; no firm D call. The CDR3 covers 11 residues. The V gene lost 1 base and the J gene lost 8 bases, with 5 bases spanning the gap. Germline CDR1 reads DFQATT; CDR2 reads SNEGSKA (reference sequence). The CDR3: CSARAREKLFF. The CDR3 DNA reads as TGCAGTGCTAGAGCCAGGGAAAAACTGTTTTTT.